Listed here are 12 T cell receptor beta chains from one sample, sequenced in a study of OX40 agonist ivuxolimab in advanced cancers. Clones were read by immunoSEQ multiplex PCR, and TCRdb kept only the in-frame ones, dropping some. This sample has about 13,000 clones, with around 80% found just once. The sample in question was CD4+ or CD8+ T cells sorted from blood, obtained in a trial of the OX40 agonist ivuxolimab. The receptors stem from an adult with an advanced solid tumor such as melanoma, head and neck, liver or kidney cancer.

The chain has TRBV2 and TRBJ2-4; D is undetermined. The CDR3 contains 15 residues. CDR1 is SNHLY and CDR2 is FYNNEI in the germline V gene. V lost 4 bases, J lost 0 bases, and 10 bases lay in between. The CDR3 DNA sequence: TGTGCCAGCAGTGGTGTTTCCGTAGCCAAAAACATTCAGTACTTC. Translating gives CASSGVSVAKNIQYF.

This clone was seen more than once but under ten times. This sequence joins TRBV6-1 and TRBJ1-4, with a weak D call TRBD1 (6 bases). Germline CDR1 reads MNHNS; CDR2 reads SASEGT. CDR3 size: 17 residues. V lost 2 bases and J 4 bases, leaving 17 bases between the germline ends. CDR3 sequence reads: CASSEMRPGEGNEKLFF. The CDR3 nucleotides read TGTGCCAGCAGTGAAATGAGACCAGGGGAGGGTAATGAAAAACTGTTTTTT.

In its sample, this clone ranks as medium-sized. The rearrangement uses TRBV29-1 and TRBJ2-7; D is possibly TRBD2 (6 bases). Germline V gene lookup returns CDR1 SQVTM and CDR2 ANQGSEA. Trimming left V 6 bases short and J 3 bases short, with 12 bases between. The CDR3 spans 12 residues. CDR3 amino acids: CSVSGTGYEQYF. Here the CDR3 DNA reads TGCAGCGTCTCCGGGACTGGCTACGAGCAGTACTTC.

This rearrangement joins TRBV7-2 to TRBJ1-1, with 7 bases fitting TRBD1. J lost 0 bases, V lost 4 bases, and 2 bases had no gene match. CDR3 length: 14 amino acids. CDR1 SGHTA and CDR2 FQGNSA come from the germline V gene. The CDR3 DNA sequence: TGTGCCAGCAGCTACGGACAGGTGAACACTGAAGCTTTCTTT. Amino acids: CASSYGQVNTEAFF.

This chain connects TRBV11-2 to TRBJ2-5; TRBD2 aligns across 13 bases. Germline CDR1 is SGHAT and CDR2 is FQNNGV. CDR3 size: 15 residues. V lost 5 bases, J lost 5 bases, and 5 bases stayed unmatched. CDR3 nucleotide sequence: TGTGCCAGCAGCCGACTAGCGGGGGGCGTGGAGACCCAGTACTTC. Residues: CASSRLAGGVETQYF.

V gene TRBV28 combines with J gene TRBJ2-7; possibly TRBD1 for D (6 bases). The CDR3 contains 17 residues. Germline loops: CDR1 MDHEN, CDR2 SYDVKM. V lost 6 bases to trimming and J lost 2 bases, with 23 bases between them. The CDR3 loop reads CASSKTPLFQGTYEQYF. CDR3 sequence (DNA): TGTGCCAGCAGCAAAACCCCCCTCTTTCAGGGGACCTACGAGCAGTACTTC.

The rearrangement joins TRBV25-1 to TRBJ2-7; D gene ambiguous. The germline V gene encodes CDR1 MGHDK and CDR2 SYGVNS. Between the trimmed V and J ends, which lost 8 bases and 0 bases, there was a span of 5 bases. The CDR3 is made up of 11 amino acids. CDR3 nucleotide sequence: TGTGCCAGCTCCCCCTCCTACGAGCAGTACTTC. Protein sequence: CASSPSYEQYF.

The chain has TRBV7-2 and TRBJ2-7; D remains unclear. Between the trimmed V and J ends, which lost 5 bases and 2 bases, there was a span of 4 bases. Germline CDR1 and CDR2: SGHTA and FQGNSA. CDR3 size: 11 residues. CDR3 bases: TGTGCCAGCAGCCTACCCTACGAGCAGTACTTC. This gives the protein CASSLPYEQYF.

The chain has TRBV27 and TRBJ1-1, with TRBD1 matching 10 bases. The CDR3 length is 17 residues. V lost 0 bases to trimming and J lost 6 bases; unmatched junction nucleotides: 10. Germline CDR1 and CDR2: MNHEY and SMNVEV (reference sequence). The CDR3 here is CASSLSGTGVSSAEAFF. CDR3 sequence (DNA): TGTGCCAGCAGTTTATCGGGGACAGGGGTCTCTAGTGCTGAAGCTTTCTTT.

CDR3: CASSDPWGGGSQETQYF. The CDR3 nucleotides are TGTGCCAGCAGCGACCCCTGGGGCGGGGGGTCACAAGAGACCCAGTACTTC. The chain uses TRBV2 and TRBJ2-5; TRBD2 matches 8 bases. The CDR3 extends over 17 amino acids. Germline CDR1 reads SNHLY; CDR2 reads FYNNEI. Germline trimming cut 6 bases from V and 2 bases from J; bases unmatched to any gene: 14.

This clone appeared a few times. The chain carries TRBV2 and TRBJ1-3, with 8 bases matching TRBD1. The ends lost 2 bases at V and 4 bases at J; junction bases unmatched: 1. CDR1 and CDR2 from the germline V gene are SNHLY and FYNNEI. The CDR3 length is 14 residues. CDR3 DNA: TGTGCCAGCAGTGAATGGGACAGGGGAAACACCATATATTTT. This translates into CASSEWDRGNTIYF.

V gene TRBV7-6 combines with J gene TRBJ2-5, with 9 bases identical to TRBD1. Trimming at V came to 5 bases and at J to 8 bases, leaving 12 bases not matched to a gene. The germline gives CDR1 SGHVS, CDR2 FNYEAQ. This CDR3 spans 15 amino acids. The CDR3 DNA sequence: TGTGCCAGCAGCCCACTGGGGACAGGGATGCAAACCCAGTACTTC. Translation gives CASSPLGTGMQTQYF.